This record looks at one TCR beta chain sequence and its context. The data originate from a study of long-term antiretroviral therapy in people with HIV. They ran version v3.0 of the immunoSEQ assay at survey level. For each individual sample, sequencing targeted roughly 40,000-55,000 T-cell genomes. Assay used: immunoSEQ multiplex PCR; TCRdb lists only in-frame clones, some missing. Here the sample spans under 30,000 clones, 75% to 90% being singletons. The CDR3 totals 17 residues. In germline, CDR1 is LNHDA, CDR2 SQIVND (reference sequence). V was pared by 4 bases and J by 4 bases, with 11 bases of the junction left unmatched.

This chain connects TRBV19 to TRBJ2-3; 10 positions agree with TRBD2. The TCR originated in a man aged 50 or older with HIV. Sequencing used unsorted PBMCs, obtained about 5 years before starting antiretroviral therapy. CDR3 sequence: CASSRSPGLANADTQYF. The CDR3 coding sequence is TGTGCCAGTAGTAGGTCACCGGGACTAGCGAACGCAGATACGCAGTATTTT.